This TCR beta chain was sequenced for a study of cytotoxic CD8 clonotypes in ibrutinib-treated CLL. Only in-frame clones appear in the TCRdb table, and some are missing; sequencing was by immunoSEQ multiplex PCR. The table includes 110,000 to 150,000 clones, 77% detected once. The CDR3 totals 15 residues. Germline values: CDR1 KGHSH, CDR2 LQKENI. V lost 3 bases and J 0 bases, leaving 11 bases between the germline ends. The receptor was isolated from a human donor with chronic lymphocytic leukemia. Sequencing was performed on PBMCs, taken after 12 months of ibrutinib treatment. The rearrangement uses TRBV18 and TRBJ1-1; no firm D call. The CDR3 loop is CASSPGWEMNTEAFF. The DNA of the CDR3 is TGTGCCAGCTCACCCGGATGGGAGATGAACACTGAAGCTTTCTTT.